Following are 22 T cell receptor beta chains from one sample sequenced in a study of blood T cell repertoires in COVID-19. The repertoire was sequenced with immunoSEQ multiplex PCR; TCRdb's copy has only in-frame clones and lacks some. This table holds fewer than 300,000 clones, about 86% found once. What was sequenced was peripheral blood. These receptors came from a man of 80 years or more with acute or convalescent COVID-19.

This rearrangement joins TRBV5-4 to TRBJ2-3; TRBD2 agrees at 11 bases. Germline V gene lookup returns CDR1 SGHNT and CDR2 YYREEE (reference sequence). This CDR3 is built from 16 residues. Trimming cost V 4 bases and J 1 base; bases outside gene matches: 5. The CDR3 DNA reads TGTGCCAGCAGCCCGGGGACTAGCGGACGCACAGATACGCAGTATTTT. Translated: CASSPGTSGRTDTQYF.

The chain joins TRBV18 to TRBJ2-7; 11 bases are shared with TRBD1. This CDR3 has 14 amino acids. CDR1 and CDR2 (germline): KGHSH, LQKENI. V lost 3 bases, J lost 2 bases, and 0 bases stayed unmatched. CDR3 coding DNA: TGTGCCAGCTCACCGGGACAGGGGGCCTACGAGCAGTACTTC. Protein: CASSPGQGAYEQYF.

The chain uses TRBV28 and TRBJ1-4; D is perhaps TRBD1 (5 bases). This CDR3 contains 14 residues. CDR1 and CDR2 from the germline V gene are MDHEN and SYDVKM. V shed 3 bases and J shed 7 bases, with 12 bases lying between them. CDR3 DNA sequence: TGTGCCAGCAGTTTGGGGGGTCTGGGTGAAAAACTGTTTTTT. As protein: CASSLGGLGEKLFF.

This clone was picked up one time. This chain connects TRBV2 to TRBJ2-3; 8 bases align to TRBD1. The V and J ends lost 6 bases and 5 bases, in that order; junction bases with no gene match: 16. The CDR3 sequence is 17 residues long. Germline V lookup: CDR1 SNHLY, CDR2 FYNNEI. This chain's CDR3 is CASRSSRTGKREDTQYF. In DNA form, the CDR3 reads TGTGCCAGCAGGAGTAGCCGGACAGGGAAGAGGGAAGATACGCAGTATTTT.

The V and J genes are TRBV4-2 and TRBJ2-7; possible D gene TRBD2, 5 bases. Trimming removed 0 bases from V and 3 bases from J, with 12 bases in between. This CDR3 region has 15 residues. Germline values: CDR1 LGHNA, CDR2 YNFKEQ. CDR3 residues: CASSQEEDPYYEQYF. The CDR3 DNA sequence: TGTGCCAGCAGCCAAGAGGAGGACCCATACTACGAGCAGTACTTC.

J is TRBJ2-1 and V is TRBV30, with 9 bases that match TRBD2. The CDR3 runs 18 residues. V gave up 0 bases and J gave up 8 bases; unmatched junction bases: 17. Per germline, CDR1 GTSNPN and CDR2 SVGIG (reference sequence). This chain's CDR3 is CAWSVGGVAGGLRDEQFF. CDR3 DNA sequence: TGTGCCTGGAGTGTGGGGGGGGTCGCGGGAGGGCTCCGAGATGAGCAGTTCTTC.

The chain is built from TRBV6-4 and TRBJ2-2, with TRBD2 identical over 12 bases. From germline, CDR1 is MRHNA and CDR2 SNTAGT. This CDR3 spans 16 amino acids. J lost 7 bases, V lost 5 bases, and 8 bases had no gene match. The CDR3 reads CASSSTSGRSIGELFF. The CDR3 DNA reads TGTGCCAGCAGTTCCACTAGCGGGAGGTCGATCGGGGAGCTGTTTTTT.

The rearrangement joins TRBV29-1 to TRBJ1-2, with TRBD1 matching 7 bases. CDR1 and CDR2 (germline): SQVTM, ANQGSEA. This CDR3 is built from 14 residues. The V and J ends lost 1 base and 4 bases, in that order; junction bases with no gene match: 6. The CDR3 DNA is TGCAGCGTTGAAGGAGGGACAGAGATCTATGGCTACACCTTC. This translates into CSVEGGTEIYGYTF.

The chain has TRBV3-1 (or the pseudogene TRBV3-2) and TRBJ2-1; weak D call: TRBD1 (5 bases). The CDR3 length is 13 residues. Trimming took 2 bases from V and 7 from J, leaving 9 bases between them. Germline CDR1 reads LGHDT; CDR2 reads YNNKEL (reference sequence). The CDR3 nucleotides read TGTGCCAGCAGCCAACTTTCAGGGAATGAGCAGTTCTTC. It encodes CASSQLSGNEQFF.

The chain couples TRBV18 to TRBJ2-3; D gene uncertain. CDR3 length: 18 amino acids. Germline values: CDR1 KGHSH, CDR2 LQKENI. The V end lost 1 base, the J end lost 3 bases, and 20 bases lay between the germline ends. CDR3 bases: TGTGCCAGCTCACCACTTGAATGGCTCGGCCGCGGAACAGATACGCAGTATTTT. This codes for CASSPLEWLGRGTDTQYF.

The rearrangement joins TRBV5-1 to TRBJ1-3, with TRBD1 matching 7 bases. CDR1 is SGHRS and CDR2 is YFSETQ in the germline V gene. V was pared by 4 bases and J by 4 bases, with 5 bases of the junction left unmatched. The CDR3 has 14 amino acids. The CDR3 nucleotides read TGCGCCAGCAGCATGACAGGGAGCGGAAACACCATATATTTT. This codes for CASSMTGSGNTIYF.

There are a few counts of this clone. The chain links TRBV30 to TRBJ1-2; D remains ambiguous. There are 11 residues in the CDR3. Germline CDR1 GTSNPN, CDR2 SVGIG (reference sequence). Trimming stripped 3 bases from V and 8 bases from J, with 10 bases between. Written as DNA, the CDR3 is TGTGCCTGGAGGGCCGGAGGGGGCTACACCTTC. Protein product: CAWRAGGGYTF.

CDR3 bases: TGTGCCACCAGTGGAATAGCGGGGAACAATGAGCAGTTCTTC. It encodes CATSGIAGNNEQFF. The genes are TRBV24-1 and TRBJ2-1, with 8 bases identical to TRBD2. V was clipped by 5 bases and J by 5 bases; unmatched bases: 4. Germline V lookup: CDR1 KGHDR, CDR2 SFDVKD. The CDR3 has 14 amino acids.

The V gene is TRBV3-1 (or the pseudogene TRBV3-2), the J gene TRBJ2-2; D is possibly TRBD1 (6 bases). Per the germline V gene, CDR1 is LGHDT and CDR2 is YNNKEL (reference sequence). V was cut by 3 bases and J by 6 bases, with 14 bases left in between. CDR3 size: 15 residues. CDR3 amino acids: CASSHTGIRAGELFF. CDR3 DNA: TGTGCCAGCAGCCATACAGGGATTAGGGCCGGGGAGCTGTTTTTT.

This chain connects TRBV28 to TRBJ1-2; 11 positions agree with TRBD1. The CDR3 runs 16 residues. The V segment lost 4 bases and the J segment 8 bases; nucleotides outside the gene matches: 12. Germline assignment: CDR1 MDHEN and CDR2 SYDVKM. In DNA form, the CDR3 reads TGTGCCAGCAGTTCCACCCCCGGGACAGGGGGTTTGGGCTACACCTTC. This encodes CASSSTPGTGGLGYTF.

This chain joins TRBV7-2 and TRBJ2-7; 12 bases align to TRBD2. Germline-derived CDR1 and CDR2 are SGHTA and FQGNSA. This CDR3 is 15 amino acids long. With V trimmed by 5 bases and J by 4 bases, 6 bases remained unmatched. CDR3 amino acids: CASSASGGAIYEQYF. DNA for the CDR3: TGTGCCAGCAGCGCTAGCGGGGGGGCAATATACGAGCAGTACTTC.

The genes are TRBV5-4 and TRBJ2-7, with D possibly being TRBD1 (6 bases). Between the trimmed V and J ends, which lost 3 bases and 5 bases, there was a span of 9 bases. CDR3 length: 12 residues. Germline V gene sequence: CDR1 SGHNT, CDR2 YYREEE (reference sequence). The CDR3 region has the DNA TGTGCCAGCAGCTCACAGGGCCACGAGCAGTACTTC. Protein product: CASSSQGHEQYF.

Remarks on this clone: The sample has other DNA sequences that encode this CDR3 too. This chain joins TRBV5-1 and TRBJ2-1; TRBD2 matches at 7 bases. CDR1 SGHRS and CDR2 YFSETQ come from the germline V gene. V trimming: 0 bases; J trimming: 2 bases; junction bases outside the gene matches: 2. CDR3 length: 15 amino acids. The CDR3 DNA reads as TGCGCCAGCAGCTTGGCCCTAGCGGCCTACAATGAGCAGTTCTTC. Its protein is CASSLALAAYNEQFF. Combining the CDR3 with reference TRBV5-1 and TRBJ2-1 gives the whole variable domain KAGVTQTPRYLIKTRGQQVTLSCSPISGHRSVSWYQQTPGQGLQFLFEYFSETQRNKGNFPGRFSGRQFSNSRSEMNVSTLELGDSALYLCASSLALAAYNEQFFGPGTRLTVL.

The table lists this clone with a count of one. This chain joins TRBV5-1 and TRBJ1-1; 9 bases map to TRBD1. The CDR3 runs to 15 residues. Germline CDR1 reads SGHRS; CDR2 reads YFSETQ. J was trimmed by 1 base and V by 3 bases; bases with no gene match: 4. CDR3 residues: CASSYVGQGNTEAFF. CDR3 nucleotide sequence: TGCGCCAGCAGCTACGTGGGACAGGGGAACACTGAAGCTTTCTTT.

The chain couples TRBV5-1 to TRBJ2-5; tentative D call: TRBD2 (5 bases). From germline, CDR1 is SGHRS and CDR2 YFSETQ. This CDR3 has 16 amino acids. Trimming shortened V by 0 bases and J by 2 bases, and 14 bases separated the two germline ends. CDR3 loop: CASSLVGSDRQETQYF. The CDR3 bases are TGCGCCAGCAGCTTGGTCGGTAGCGATAGACAAGAGACCCAGTACTTC.

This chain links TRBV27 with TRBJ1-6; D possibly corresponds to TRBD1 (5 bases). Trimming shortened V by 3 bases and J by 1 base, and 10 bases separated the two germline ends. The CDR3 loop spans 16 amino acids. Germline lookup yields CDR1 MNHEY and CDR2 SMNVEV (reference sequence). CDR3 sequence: CASSFPPGSYNSPLHF. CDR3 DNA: TGTGCCAGCAGTTTTCCCCCAGGGTCCTATAATTCACCCCTCCACTTT.

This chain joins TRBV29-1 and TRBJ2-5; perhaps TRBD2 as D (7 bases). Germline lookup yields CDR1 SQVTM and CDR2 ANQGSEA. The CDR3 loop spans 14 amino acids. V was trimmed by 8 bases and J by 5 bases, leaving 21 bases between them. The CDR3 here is CSSLGRGQTETQYF. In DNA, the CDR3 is TGCAGCTCCCTGGGGAGGGGACAAACGGAGACCCAGTACTTC.